This TCR beta chain was found in a study of T-cell memory formation after mild COVID-19. Whole-study context: Most TCR clusters belonged to a single donor.

The CDR3 loop spans 14 amino acids. V lost 5 bases and J 8 bases, leaving 18 bases between the germline ends. TCRdb re-called the 5' RACE reads through MiXCR, storing one row per CDR3 protein. In the table there are about 290,000 distinct CDR3 sequences, less than 20% of which are singletons. Findings of the study overall: CM and EM subsets held most contracting CD4+ clones; EMRA held CD8+ ones. From day 15 to 85, contracting clones were balanced between CD4 and CD8, whereas later expanders leaned toward CD4+. Still unconfirmed is whether the second-wave clones peaking on day 37 recognized SARS-CoV-2.

This clonotype was seen more than once but under ten times. Its antigen remains unknown. The sequencing sample was made of PBMCs or a T cell subset sorted from them (not recorded which). The sequence was collected from a man between 18 and 35 years old who had mild COVID-19 (a few samples of this study predate the infection). Cell type and time point are not known. The chain is built from TRBV12-3 or TRBV12-4 and TRBJ1-2; TRBD1 might be the D (5 bases). The CDR3 reads CASSAQIGDRGYTF. CDR3 DNA sequence: TGTGCCAGCAGTGCTCAGATAGGGGATAGAGGCTACACCTTC.